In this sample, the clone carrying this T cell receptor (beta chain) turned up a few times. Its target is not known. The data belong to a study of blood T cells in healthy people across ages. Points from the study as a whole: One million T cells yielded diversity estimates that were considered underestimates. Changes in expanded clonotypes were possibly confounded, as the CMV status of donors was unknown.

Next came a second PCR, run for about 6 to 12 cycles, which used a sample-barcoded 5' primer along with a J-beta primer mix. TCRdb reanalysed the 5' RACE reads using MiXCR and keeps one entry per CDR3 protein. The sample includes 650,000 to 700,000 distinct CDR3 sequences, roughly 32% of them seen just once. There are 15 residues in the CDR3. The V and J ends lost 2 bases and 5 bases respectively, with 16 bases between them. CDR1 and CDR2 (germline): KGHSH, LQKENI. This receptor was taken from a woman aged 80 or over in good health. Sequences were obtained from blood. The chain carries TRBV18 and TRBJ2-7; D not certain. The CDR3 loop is CASSPFFAAMDEQYF. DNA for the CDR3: TGTGCCAGCTCACCATTTTTTGCGGCGATGGACGAGCAGTACTTC.